A single sample is the source of the 13 T cell receptor beta chains below, sequenced in a study of PD-L1 blockade in urothelial cancer. Using immunoSEQ multiplex PCR, the repertoire was profiled, and TCRdb retains in-frame clones only, with some absent. The profile covers roughly 60,000 clones, with roughly four fifths appearing a single time and 3.5% to 5.5% taken by the ten largest. The sample was PBMCs, taken around atezolizumab (anti-PD-L1) treatment. The receptor source for this set is a man in his sixties or seventies with urothelial cancer.

The V gene is TRBV11-3, the J gene TRBJ2-1, with D possibly being TRBD2 (6 bases). The CDR3 is 13 amino acids. Trimming shortened V by 0 bases and J by 10 bases, and 10 bases separated the two germline ends. Germline V CDR1 and CDR2: SGHNT, YENEEA. For the CDR3, the DNA is TGTGCCAGCAGCTTAGAGCGGGATGGGGAGCAGTTCTTC. As protein: CASSLERDGEQFF.

DNA of the CDR3: TGTGCCTGGAGTGTATTGGATCCGGGTGTCGGGACAGGTAGCCGGCCCCAGCATTTT. It specifies CAWSVLDPGVGTGSRPQHF. The chain couples TRBV30 to TRBJ1-5, with TRBD1 identical over 8 bases. Germline V CDR1 and CDR2: GTSNPN, SVGIG (reference sequence). Germline trimming cut 0 bases from V and 9 bases from J; bases unmatched to any gene: 22. This CDR3 contains 19 residues.

The chain joins TRBV6-1 to TRBJ2-7; 8 bases line up with TRBD2. The germline gives CDR1 MNHNS, CDR2 SASEGT. The CDR3 covers 15 residues. V shed 7 bases and J 6 bases; nucleotides not matched to a gene: 14. CDR3 in DNA: TGTGCCAGCAACCAAAACTTAGCGGGACTGGGCGAGCAGTACTTC. Protein: CASNQNLAGLGEQYF.

This clone counts as medium-sized (0.01 to 0.1%). The chain is built from TRBV2 and TRBJ1-1; 7 nucleotides line up with TRBD1. This CDR3 spans 15 amino acids. The V segment lost 8 bases and the J segment 1 base; nucleotides outside the gene matches: 10. Germline CDR1 and CDR2: SNHLY and FYNNEI. Written as DNA, the CDR3 is TGTGCCAGCGGGGAAACAGGGGTATGGAACACTGAAGCTTTCTTT. It translates to CASGETGVWNTEAFF.

This clone showed up just once. V usage is TRBV28 and J usage is TRBJ2-7; D not certain. The CDR3 contains 12 residues. Trimming took 4 bases from V and 1 from J, leaving 5 bases between them. Germline CDR1 reads MDHEN; CDR2 reads SYDVKM. The CDR3 region is CASSSQSYEQYF. The CDR3 bases are TGTGCCAGCAGTTCCCAGTCCTACGAGCAGTACTTC.

This clone was observed a single time. The V and J genes are TRBV27 and TRBJ2-7; 9 nucleotides align to TRBD2. The germline V gene encodes CDR1 MNHEY and CDR2 SMNVEV (reference sequence). V dropped 3 bases and J dropped 2; count of bases not matched to a gene: 8. CDR3 length: 16 amino acids. This chain's CDR3 is CASSFRLAEYPYEQYF. CDR3 nucleotide sequence: TGTGCCAGCAGTTTCCGACTAGCGGAGTACCCCTACGAGCAGTACTTC.

This clone has more than one count but fewer than ten. This chain joins TRBV11-2 and TRBJ2-7; maybe TRBD1 (6 bases). The germline CDR1 and CDR2 sequences are SGHAT and FQNNGV. Trimming left V 6 bases short and J 5 bases short, with 11 bases between. The CDR3 extends over 12 amino acids. As DNA, the CDR3 is TGTGCCAGCAGAGGGACACTCCACGAGCAGTACTTC. It codes for CASRGTLHEQYF.

The table lists this clone with a few counts. The CDR3 DNA sequence: TGTGCCAGCAGTACTAAGGACAGGGGGCATGGTCAGCCCCAGCATTTT. It is translated as CASSTKDRGHGQPQHF. The chain recombines TRBV28 with TRBJ1-5; 11 bases match TRBD1. Germline assignment: CDR1 MDHEN and CDR2 SYDVKM. With V trimmed by 5 bases and J by 6 bases, 9 bases remained unmatched. The CDR3 totals 16 residues.

V and J are TRBV28 and TRBJ1-5, with 7 nucleotides matching TRBD1. Germline V lookup: CDR1 MDHEN, CDR2 SYDVKM. The CDR3 covers 14 residues. V lost 6 bases and J lost 3; bases outside the gene matches: 5. The CDR3 sequence: CASRYTGANQPQHF. CDR3 in DNA: TGTGCCAGCAGATATACAGGGGCCAATCAGCCCCAGCATTTT.

V gene TRBV5-1 combines with J gene TRBJ2-1; perhaps TRBD2 as D (6 bases). Per germline, CDR1 SGHRS and CDR2 YFSETQ. Deletions cut 0 bases from V and 8 bases from J, with 18 bases between. CDR3 size: 16 residues. DNA for the CDR3: TGCGCCAGCAGCTTGGTGGGGACTGACCGTGGCGATGAGCAGTTCTTC. Amino acid sequence: CASSLVGTDRGDEQFF.

The chain carries TRBV11-2 and TRBJ2-7; 14 bases are shared with TRBD2. V shed 3 bases, J shed 2 bases, and the junction held 0 bases outside the gene matches. CDR1 is SGHAT, CDR2 FQNNGV, per germline. CDR3 size: 15 residues. This chain's CDR3 is CASSLGLAGAYEQYF. CDR3 coding DNA: TGTGCCAGCAGCTTGGGACTAGCGGGGGCCTACGAGCAGTACTTC.

The V call is TRBV5-1, the J call TRBJ2-7, with 7 bases aligning to TRBD1. The J segment lost 4 bases and the V segment lost 4 bases, leaving 11 bases of the junction unmatched. CDR1 and CDR2 from the germline V gene are SGHRS and YFSETQ. The CDR3 covers 15 residues. CDR3 DNA: TGCGCCAGCAGCGTCGCCGGGACAGAGAATTACGAGCAGTACTTC. Translated, it gives CASSVAGTENYEQYF. The full variable domain, in which reference TRBV5-1 and TRBJ2-7 provide the parts outside the CDR3, is KAGVTQTPRYLIKTRGQQVTLSCSPISGHRSVSWYQQTPGQGLQFLFEYFSETQRNKGNFPGRFSGRQFSNSRSEMNVSTLELGDSALYLCASSVAGTENYEQYFGPGTRLTVT.

This clone was seen only once. The gene calls are TRBV7-9 and TRBJ2-3; D gene ambiguous. The CDR3 contains 12 residues. V lost 5 bases, J lost 5 bases, and 8 bases lay in between. The germline V gene has CDR1 SEHNR and CDR2 FQNEAQ (reference sequence). The CDR3 region has the DNA TGTGCCAGCAGCCAAACTTTAGATACGCAGTATTTT. Amino acids: CASSQTLDTQYF.